This T cell receptor (beta chain) was identified during a study of T cell changes during pregnancy in multiple sclerosis. Produced via immunoSEQ multiplex PCR; TCRdb's table is partial and in-frame only. The data contain fewer than 40,000 clones, roughly 90% of them singletons. The receptor was isolated from a female donor with multiple sclerosis, enrolled in a pregnancy study. Sequencing used CD8+ T cells from peripheral blood mononuclear cells, obtained in the first trimester of pregnancy.

The CDR3 sequence: CASSHGTGTNTEAFF. The DNA for the CDR3 is TGCGCCAGCAGCCACGGGACAGGGACTAACACTGAAGCTTTCTTT. The chain has TRBV4-3 and TRBJ1-1; 9 positions agree with TRBD1. Germline lookup yields CDR1 LGHNA and CDR2 YSLEER. This CDR3 region has 15 residues. Trimming took 3 bases from V and 2 from J; bases not matched to a gene: 4.